This TCR beta chain originates from a study of T cell responses to AZD1222 COVID-19 vaccine. CDR1 and CDR2 from the germline V gene are SGHAT and FQDESV (reference sequence). V lost 1 base and J 0 bases, leaving 8 bases between the germline ends. CDR3 length: 15 amino acids. This clone was detected once. Here immunoSEQ multiplex PCR was the method, and the copy in TCRdb shows in-frame clones only, minus some. Of 120,000 to 150,000 clones in the sample, 80% to 90% are singletons; the top ten hold approximately 3.5%. The genes are TRBV11-1 and TRBJ2-3; D not certain. The sequence was obtained from an adult in good health. Here the sequenced sample was peripheral blood, taken on day 0 of AZD1222 vaccination. CDR3 residues: CASSLGGFSTDTQYF. The CDR3 nucleotides are TGTGCCAGCAGCTTAGGAGGTTTTAGCACAGATACGCAGTATTTT.